These T cell receptor beta chains were read from a single sample in a study of T cells in Graves' hyperthyroidism and ophthalmopathy. TCRdb redid the calling of the multiplex PCR reads with MiXCR, one entry per CDR3 protein. Here the sample spans fewer than 400,000 distinct CDR3 sequences, 20% to 30% being singletons. The sequencing sample was made of blood. These receptors all come from a man aged 50 to 59 with Graves' hyperthyroidism. Each CDR3 is given with its conserved first and last residue. The D gene is left open where the match is weak. Clone sizes are given selectively: once, few, many, or a class where the clone is expanded.

clone_size d_call j_call v_call cdr3_nt cdr3_aa
. . TRBJ2-5 TRBV7-9 TGTGCCAGCAGCTTAGTTCTAGGCACAGGGTGGGACCAGGAGACCCAGTACTTC CASSLVLGTGWDQETQYF
many TRBD1 TRBJ2-7 TRBV27 TGTGCCAGCAGTCCCACAGGGGGGCACTCCTACGAGCAGTACTTC CASSPTGGHSYEQYF
. TRBD2 TRBJ2-3 TRBV6-1 TGTGCCAGCAGTCGCGGCGCGGGAGGCCTGGATACGCAGTATTTT CASSRGAGGLDTQYF
. . TRBJ2-3 TRBV12-3/TRBV12-4 TGTGCCAGCAGTCCCGGGGTTGGCGGTGGTACGCAGTATTTT CASSPGVGGGTQYF
many TRBD2 TRBJ2-7 TRBV5-1 TGCGCCAGCAGCTTGGTGGGACTAGCGGCCTACGAGCAGTACTTC CASSLVGLAAYEQYF
. . TRBJ2-1 TRBV9 TGTGCCAGCAGCGTCCGATCCGGGTACAATGAGCAGTTCTTC CASSVRSGYNEQFF
few TRBD2 TRBJ2-5 TRBV6-1 TGTGCCAGTTCGCGAGCGGGAAGCGAAGAGACCCAGTACTTC CASSRAGSEETQYF
. . TRBJ2-3 TRBV19 TGTGCCAGTAGTATAGAGTTGGGGTCGAGAACCCGTCCGTATTTT CASSIELGSRTRPYF
. TRBD2 TRBJ2-3 TRBV24-1 TGTGCCACCAGTGATCGGAGCGGGAGTGCAGATACGCAGTATTTT CATSDRSGSADTQYF
many . TRBJ1-1 TRBV5-1 TGCGCCAGCAGCTTCGATAACACTGAAGCTTTCTTT CASSFDNTEAFF
few TRBD2 TRBJ2-7 TRBV7-9 TGTGCCAGCGGGAGGGGTCGGGCCGAGCAGTACTTC CASGRGRAEQYF
. TRBD2 TRBJ2-2 TRBV19 TGTGCCAGTACCACCAGGCGGGAGTTCGGGGAGCTGTTTTTT CASTTRREFGELFF
. . TRBJ2-1 TRBV12-3/TRBV12-4 TGTGCCAGCAGTCCAGGACTATTGAGGCAGTTCTTC CASSPGLLRQFF
. . TRBJ2-2 TRBV7-9 TGTGCCAGCAGCACACCCCAGCCTCCTACCACGACCGGGGAGCTGTTTTTT CASSTPQPPTTTGELFF
. . TRBJ1-3 TRBV5-1 TGCGCCAGCAGTCTCGACAGCCTCTCTGGAAACACCATATATTTT CASSLDSLSGNTIYF
few TRBD2 TRBJ2-1 TRBV5-1 TGCGCCAGCAGCTCAAGGACTAGCGGGAGCGGGGCACCGGGGAATGAGCAGTTCTTC CASSSRTSGSGAPGNEQFF
many . TRBJ2-7 TRBV6-1 TGTGCCAGCAGTTCCTGGACCTCCGGACCCTACGAGCAGTACTTC CASSSWTSGPYEQYF
many TRBD1 TRBJ2-3 TRBV24-1 TGTGCCACCAGTGATTCCGGACAGGGACGCACAGATACGCAGTATTTT CATSDSGQGRTDTQYF
few . TRBJ2-2 TRBV11-2 TGTGCCAGCAGCCAGCCAATGGACAGGAACACCGGGGAGCTGTTTTTT CASSQPMDRNTGELFF
many . TRBJ1-1 TRBV19 TGTGCCAGTAGAGGGACCCAAAACACTGAAGCTTTCTTT CASRGTQNTEAFF
few . TRBJ1-1 TRBV9 TGTGCCAGCAGCGTAGGGGCAGGCGCCCATGAAGCTTTCTTT CASSVGAGAHEAFF
. TRBD2 TRBJ2-3 TRBV6-1 TGTGCCAGCAGCTTCCTCGTCAGCGGGACCGATACGCAGTATTTT CASSFLVSGTDTQYF
few TRBD1 TRBJ1-5 TRBV3-1 TGTGCCAGCAGCCAAGAAGGGACAGGGGTGGGTCAGCCCCAGCATTTT CASSQEGTGVGQPQHF
. TRBD2 TRBJ2-3 TRBV11-2 TGTGCCAGCAGCCCCACGGGGGGACTAGCGGGAACGCAGTATTTT CASSPTGGLAGTQYF
. . TRBJ1-5 TRBV30 TGTGCCTGGAGTTCCGGGGGTGGGAATCAGCCCCAGCATTTT CAWSSGGGNQPQHF
. . TRBJ2-5 TRBV5-1 TGCCCGTCGGGGGAGACCCAGTACTTC CPSGETQYF
. . TRBJ2-2 TRBV25-1 TGTGCCAGCAGTGAACCAGTAGGGTCGAACACCGGGGAGCTGTTTTTT CASSEPVGSNTGELFF
. TRBD2 TRBJ2-7 TRBV5-1 TGCGCCAGCAGCTTAGGGCTAGCGGGAACTAATGAGCAGTACTTC CASSLGLAGTNEQYF
many . TRBJ1-1 TRBV3-1 TGTGCCAGCAGCCCCCCGGTCGGGCGCACTGAAGCTTTCTTT CASSPPVGRTEAFF
few . TRBJ2-7 TRBV10-2 TGCGCCAGCAGTGTTCAGGACGGCTCCTACGAGCAGTACTTC CASSVQDGSYEQYF
many . TRBJ2-1 TRBV11-2 TGTGCCAGCAGCTTAGATCGTCTAGGCAGAGCCCATGAGCAGTTCTTC CASSLDRLGRAHEQFF
few . TRBJ1-6 TRBV3-1 TGTGCCAGCAGCCAACCCACCGCGGCAGGGTCGAACAATTCACCCCTCCACTTT CASSQPTAAGSNNSPLHF
many TRBD2 TRBJ2-3 TRBV28 TGTGCCAGCAACCTAGCGGGAGGGTTAGATACGCAGTATTTT CASNLAGGLDTQYF
. . TRBJ2-7 TRBV5-1 TGCGCCAGCAGCTTGGCCGCCCCTTACGAGCAGTACTTC CASSLAAPYEQYF
few . TRBJ1-2 TRBV11-3 TGTGCCAGCAGCCCGACGCCTTGGGCCAGCCGAGGAAACTATGGCTACACCTTC CASSPTPWASRGNYGYTF
few . TRBJ2-1 TRBV6-6 TGTGCCAGCAGTTACGCCGGGACTTCAAATGAGCAGTTCTTC CASSYAGTSNEQFF
. . TRBJ2-5 TRBV4-1 TGCGCCAGCAGCCAAGACCAGGTTCTAGAGACCCAGTACTTC CASSQDQVLETQYF
many . TRBJ2-7 TRBV7-3 TGTGCCAGCACTAACGCCGGGCCGCCCCTCTCCTACGAGCAGTACTTC CASTNAGPPLSYEQYF
few . TRBJ2-5 TRBV29-1 TGCAGCGTTAAGGTCAGCCAAGAGACCCAGTACTTC CSVKVSQETQYF
. . TRBJ1-2 TRBV6-1 TGTGCCAGCAGTGAAGGTCTTAGATGGGGTTATGGCTACACCTTC CASSEGLRWGYGYTF
few TRBD1 TRBJ2-3 TRBV6-4 TGTGCCAGCAGTGACCGGGACAGTTCCACAGATACGCAGTATTTT CASSDRDSSTDTQYF
. TRBD2 TRBJ2-7 TRBV10-2 TGCGCCAGCAGACAAAACCTAGGACTAGCGGGCGGCGAGCAGTACTTC CASRQNLGLAGGEQYF
many TRBD2 TRBJ2-1 TRBV28 TGTGCCAGCAGTTTGCTAGCGGGAGAATACAATGAGCAGTTCTTC CASSLLAGEYNEQFF
once TRBD1 TRBJ1-5 TRBV6-1 TGTGCCAGCAATCCAAACAGGGGAAGACAGCCCCAGCATTTT CASNPNRGRQPQHF
. TRBD2 TRBJ2-3 TRBV19 TGTGCCAGTAGTATAACCCTCCTAGCGGGGGTCACAGATACGCAGTATTTT CASSITLLAGVTDTQYF
. TRBD2 TRBJ2-1 TRBV20-1 TGCAGTGCGGGTCCCTCTAGCGGGAGGGTCAATGAGCAGTTCTTC CSAGPSSGRVNEQFF
. TRBD2 TRBJ2-1 TRBV14 TGTGCCAGCAGCCTACTGGGACTAGCGGGAGGATGGGCGAAAAATGAGCAGTTCTTC CASSLLGLAGGWAKNEQFF
. TRBD2 TRBJ2-2 TRBV29-1 TGCAGCGTTACCTCTTCCGGGACTAGCAGGACCGGGGAGCTGTTTTTT CSVTSSGTSRTGELFF
. . TRBJ1-3 TRBV20-1 TGCAGTGCTAGAAAGGACACTAGCTCTGGAAACACCATATATTTT CSARKDTSSGNTIYF
. . TRBJ2-5 TRBV9 TGTGCCAGCAGCGGCTCCAGGGGAGAGACCCAGTACTTC CASSGSRGETQYF
many . TRBJ1-1 TRBV29-1 TGCAGCGTTGAAGAACAGGGCCTCACTGAAGCTTTCTTT CSVEEQGLTEAFF
. TRBD2 TRBJ2-7 TRBV19 TGTGCCAGTAGTGCCCTTGGGGGAGCGGGAGGGCCTTACGAGCAGTACTTC CASSALGGAGGPYEQYF
. . TRBJ2-5 TRBV12-3/TRBV12-4 TGTGCCAGCAGCCTAGTCGGTCTACAAGAGACCCAGTACTTC CASSLVGLQETQYF